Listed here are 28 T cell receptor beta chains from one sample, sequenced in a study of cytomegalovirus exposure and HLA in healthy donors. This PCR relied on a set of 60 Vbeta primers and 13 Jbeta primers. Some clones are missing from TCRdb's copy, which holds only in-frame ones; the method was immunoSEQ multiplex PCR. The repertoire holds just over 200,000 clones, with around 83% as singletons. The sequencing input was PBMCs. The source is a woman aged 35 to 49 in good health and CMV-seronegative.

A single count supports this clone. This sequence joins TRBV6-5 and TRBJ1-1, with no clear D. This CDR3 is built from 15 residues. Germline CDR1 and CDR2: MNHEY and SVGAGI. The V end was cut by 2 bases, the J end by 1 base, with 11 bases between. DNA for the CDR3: TGTGCCAGCAGTTACCACCCCTGGGCGAACACTGAAGCTTTCTTT. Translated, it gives CASSYHPWANTEAFF.

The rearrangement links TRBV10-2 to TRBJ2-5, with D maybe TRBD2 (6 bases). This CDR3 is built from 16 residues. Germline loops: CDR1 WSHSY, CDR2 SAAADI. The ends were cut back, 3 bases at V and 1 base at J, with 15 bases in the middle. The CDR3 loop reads CASSELGRGSQETQYF. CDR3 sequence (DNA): TGCGCCAGCAGTGAATTGGGGCGGGGAAGCCAAGAGACCCAGTACTTC.

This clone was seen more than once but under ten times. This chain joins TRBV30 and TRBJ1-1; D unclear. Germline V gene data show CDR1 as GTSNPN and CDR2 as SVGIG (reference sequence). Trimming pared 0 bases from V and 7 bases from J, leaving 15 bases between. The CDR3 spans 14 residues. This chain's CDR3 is CAWSVSVTAGEAFF. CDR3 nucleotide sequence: TGTGCCTGGAGTGTATCGGTCACGGCGGGTGAAGCTTTCTTT. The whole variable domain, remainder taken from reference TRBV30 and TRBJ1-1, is SQTIHQWPATLVQPVGSPLSLECTVEGTSNPNLYWYRQAAGRGLQLLFYSVGIGQISSEVPQNLSASRPQDRQFILSSKKLLLSDSGFYLCAWSVSVTAGEAFFGQGTRLTVV.

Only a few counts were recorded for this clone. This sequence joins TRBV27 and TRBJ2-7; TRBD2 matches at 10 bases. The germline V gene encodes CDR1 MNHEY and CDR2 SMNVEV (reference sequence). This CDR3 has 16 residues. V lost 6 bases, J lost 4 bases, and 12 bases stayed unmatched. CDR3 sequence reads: CASRNLPSGGEYEQYF. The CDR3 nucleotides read TGTGCCAGCAGGAACCTGCCTAGCGGGGGAGAATACGAGCAGTACTTC.

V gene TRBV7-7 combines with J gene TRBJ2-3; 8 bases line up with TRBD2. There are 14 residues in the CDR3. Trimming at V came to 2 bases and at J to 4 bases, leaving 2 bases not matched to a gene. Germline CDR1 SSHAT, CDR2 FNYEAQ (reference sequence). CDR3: CASSLMGLADTQYF. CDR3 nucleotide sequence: TGTGCCAGCAGCTTAATGGGACTAGCAGATACGCAGTATTTT.

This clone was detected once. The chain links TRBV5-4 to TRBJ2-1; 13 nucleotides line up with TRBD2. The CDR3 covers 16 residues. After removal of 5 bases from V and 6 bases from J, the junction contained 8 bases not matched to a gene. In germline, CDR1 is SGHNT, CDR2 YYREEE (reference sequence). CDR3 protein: CASSFQTSGRLNEQFF. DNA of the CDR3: TGTGCCAGCAGTTTTCAGACTAGCGGGAGGCTCAATGAGCAGTTCTTC.

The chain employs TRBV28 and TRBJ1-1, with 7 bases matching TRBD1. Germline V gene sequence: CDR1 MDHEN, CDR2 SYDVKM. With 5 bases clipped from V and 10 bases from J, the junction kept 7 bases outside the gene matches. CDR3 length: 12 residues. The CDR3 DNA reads TGTGCCAGCAGTCCCGACAGGGAAGGAGCTTTCTTT. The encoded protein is CASSPDREGAFF.

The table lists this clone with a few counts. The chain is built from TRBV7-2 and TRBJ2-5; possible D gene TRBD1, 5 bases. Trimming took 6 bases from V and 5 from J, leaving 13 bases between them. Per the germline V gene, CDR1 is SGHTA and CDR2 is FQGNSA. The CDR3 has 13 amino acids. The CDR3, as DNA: TGTGCCAGCAGGGACACCTCCTGGGAGACCCAGTACTTC. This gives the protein CASRDTSWETQYF.

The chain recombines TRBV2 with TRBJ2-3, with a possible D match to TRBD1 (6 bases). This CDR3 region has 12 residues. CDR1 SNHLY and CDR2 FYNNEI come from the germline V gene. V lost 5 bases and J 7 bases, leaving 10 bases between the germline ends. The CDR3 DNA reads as TGTGCCAGCAGTCAGGACAGCAATACGCAGTATTTT. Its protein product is CASSQDSNTQYF.

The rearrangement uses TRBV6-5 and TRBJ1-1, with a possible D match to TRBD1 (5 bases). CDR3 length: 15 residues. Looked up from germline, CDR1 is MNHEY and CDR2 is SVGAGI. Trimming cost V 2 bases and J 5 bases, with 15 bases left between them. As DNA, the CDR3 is TGTGCCAGCAGTTACGGCGGCAGGGCTGTTACTGAAGCTTTCTTT. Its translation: CASSYGGRAVTEAFF.

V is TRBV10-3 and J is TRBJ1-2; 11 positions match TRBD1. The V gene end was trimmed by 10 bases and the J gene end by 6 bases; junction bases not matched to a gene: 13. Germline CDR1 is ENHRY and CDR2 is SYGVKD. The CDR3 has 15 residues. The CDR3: CATGTGGLGRDGYTF. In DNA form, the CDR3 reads TGTGCCACTGGGACAGGGGGTCTCGGGAGGGATGGCTACACCTTC.

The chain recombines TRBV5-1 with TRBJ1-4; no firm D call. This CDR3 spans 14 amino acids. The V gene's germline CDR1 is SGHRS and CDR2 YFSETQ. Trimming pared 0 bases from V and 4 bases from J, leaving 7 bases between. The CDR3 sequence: CASSLGQYNEKLFF. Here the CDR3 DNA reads TGCGCCAGCAGCTTGGGGCAGTATAATGAAAAACTGTTTTTT. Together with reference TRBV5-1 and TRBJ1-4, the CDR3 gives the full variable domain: KAGVTQTPRYLIKTRGQQVTLSCSPISGHRSVSWYQQTPGQGLQFLFEYFSETQRNKGNFPGRFSGRQFSNSRSEMNVSTLELGDSALYLCASSLGQYNEKLFFGSGTQLSVL.

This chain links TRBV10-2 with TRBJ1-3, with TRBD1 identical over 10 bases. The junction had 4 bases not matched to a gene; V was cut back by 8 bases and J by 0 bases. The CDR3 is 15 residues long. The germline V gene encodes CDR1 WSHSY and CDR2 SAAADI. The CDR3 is CASRDRGPSGNTIYF. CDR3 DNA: TGCGCCAGCCGGGACAGGGGCCCCTCTGGAAACACCATATATTTT.

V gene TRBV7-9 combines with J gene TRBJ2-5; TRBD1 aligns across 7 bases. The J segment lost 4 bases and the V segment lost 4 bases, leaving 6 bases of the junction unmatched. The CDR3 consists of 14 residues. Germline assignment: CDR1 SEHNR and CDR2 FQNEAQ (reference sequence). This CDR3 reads CASSSQTGLETQYF. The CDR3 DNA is TGTGCCAGCAGCTCGCAGACAGGGTTAGAGACCCAGTACTTC.

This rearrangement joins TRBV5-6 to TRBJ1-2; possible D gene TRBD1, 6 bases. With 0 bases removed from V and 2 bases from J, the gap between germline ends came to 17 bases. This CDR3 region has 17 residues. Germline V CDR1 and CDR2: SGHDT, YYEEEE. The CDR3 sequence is CASSLAVAWDINYGYTF. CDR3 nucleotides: TGTGCCAGCAGCTTGGCCGTAGCATGGGACATAAACTATGGCTACACCTTC.

CDR3 nucleotide sequence: TGTGCCAGCAGCATCGACAGGGTTGGCGAAAAACTGTTTTTT. This translates into CASSIDRVGEKLFF. V usage is TRBV7-9 and J usage is TRBJ1-4; 7 bases align to TRBD1. The J segment lost 8 bases and the V segment lost 5 bases, leaving 8 bases of the junction unmatched. The CDR3 extends over 14 amino acids. The germline CDR1 and CDR2 sequences are SEHNR and FQNEAQ (reference sequence).

CDR3 nucleotides: TGTGCCAGCAGTTTGCGGGACAGGGGGCTGGAGACCCAGTACTTC. It specifies CASSLRDRGLETQYF. The V call is TRBV28, the J call TRBJ2-5, with 12 bases identical to TRBD1. Germline CDR1 reads MDHEN; CDR2 reads SYDVKM. The CDR3 has 15 amino acids. V was clipped by 3 bases and J by 5 bases; unmatched bases: 4. The complete variable domain, with remaining parts taken from reference TRBV28 and TRBJ2-5, reads DVKVTQSSRYLVKRTGEKVFLECVQDMDHENMFWYRQDPGLGLRLIYFSYDVKMKEKGDIPEGYSVSREKKERFSLILESASTNQTSMYLCASSLRDRGLETQYFGPGTRLLVL.

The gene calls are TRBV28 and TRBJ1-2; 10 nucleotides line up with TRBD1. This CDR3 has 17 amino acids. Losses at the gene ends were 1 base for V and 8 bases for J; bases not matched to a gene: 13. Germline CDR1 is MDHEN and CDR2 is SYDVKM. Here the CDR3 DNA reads TGTGCCAGCAGTTTATCGGGGACAGGGGCCCCTTTGCGAGGCTACACCTTC. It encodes CASSLSGTGAPLRGYTF.

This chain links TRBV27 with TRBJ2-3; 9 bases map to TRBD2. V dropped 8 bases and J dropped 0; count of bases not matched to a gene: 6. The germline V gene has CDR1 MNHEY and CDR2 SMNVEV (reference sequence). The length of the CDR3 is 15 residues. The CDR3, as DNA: TGTGCCAGCGGGGCTAGCGGGACTAGCACAGATACGCAGTATTTT. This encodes CASGASGTSTDTQYF.

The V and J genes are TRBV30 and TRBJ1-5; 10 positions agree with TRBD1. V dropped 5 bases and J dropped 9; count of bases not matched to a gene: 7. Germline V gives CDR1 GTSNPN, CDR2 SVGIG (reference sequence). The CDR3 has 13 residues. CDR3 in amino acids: CAWSGQGSGPQHF. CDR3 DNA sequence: TGTGCCTGGTCGGGACAGGGGTCGGGGCCCCAGCATTTT.

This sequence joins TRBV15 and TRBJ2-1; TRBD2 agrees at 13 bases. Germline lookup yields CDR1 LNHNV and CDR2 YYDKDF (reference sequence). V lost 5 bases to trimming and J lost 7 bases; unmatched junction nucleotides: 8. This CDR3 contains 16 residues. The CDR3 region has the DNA TGTGCCACCAGCTTAAGACTAGCGGGAGGTCGGAATGAGCAGTTCTTC. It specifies CATSLRLAGGRNEQFF. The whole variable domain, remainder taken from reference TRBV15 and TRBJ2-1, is DAMVIQNPRYQVTQFGKPVTLSCSQTLNHNVMYWYQQKSSQAPKLLFHYYDKDFNNEADTPDNFQSRRPNTSFCFLDIRSPGLGDTAMYLCATSLRLAGGRNEQFFGPGTRLTVL.

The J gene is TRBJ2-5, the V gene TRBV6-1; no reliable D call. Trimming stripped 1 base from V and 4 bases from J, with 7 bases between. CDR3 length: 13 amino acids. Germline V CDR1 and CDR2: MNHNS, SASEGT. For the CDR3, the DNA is TGTGCCAGCAGTGAAGGGTCGCGAGAGACCCAGTACTTC. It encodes CASSEGSRETQYF.

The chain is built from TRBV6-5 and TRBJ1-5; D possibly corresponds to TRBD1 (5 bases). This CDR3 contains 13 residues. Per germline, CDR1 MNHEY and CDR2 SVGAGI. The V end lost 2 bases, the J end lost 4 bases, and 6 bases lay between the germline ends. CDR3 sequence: CASSYAGNQPQHF. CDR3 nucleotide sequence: TGTGCCAGCAGTTACGCAGGGAATCAGCCCCAGCATTTT.

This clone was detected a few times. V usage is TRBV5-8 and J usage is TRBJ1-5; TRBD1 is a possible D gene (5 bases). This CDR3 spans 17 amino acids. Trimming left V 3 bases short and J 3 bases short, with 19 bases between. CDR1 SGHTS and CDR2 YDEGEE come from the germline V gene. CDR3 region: CASSSLRTSNLNQPQHF. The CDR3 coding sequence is TGTGCCAGCAGCTCTCTCAGGACATCCAATCTCAATCAGCCCCAGCATTTT.

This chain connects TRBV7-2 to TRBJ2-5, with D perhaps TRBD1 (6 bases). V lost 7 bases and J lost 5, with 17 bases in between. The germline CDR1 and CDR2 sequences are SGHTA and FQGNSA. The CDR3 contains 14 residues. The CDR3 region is CASTKRWGQETQYF. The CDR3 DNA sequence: TGTGCCAGCACTAAAAGGTGGGGGCAGGAGACCCAGTACTTC.

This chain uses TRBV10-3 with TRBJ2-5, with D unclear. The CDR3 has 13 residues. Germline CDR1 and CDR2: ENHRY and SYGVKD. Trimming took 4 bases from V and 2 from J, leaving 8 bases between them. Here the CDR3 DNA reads TGTGCCATCAGTGTTACGAGACAAGAGACCCAGTACTTC. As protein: CAISVTRQETQYF.

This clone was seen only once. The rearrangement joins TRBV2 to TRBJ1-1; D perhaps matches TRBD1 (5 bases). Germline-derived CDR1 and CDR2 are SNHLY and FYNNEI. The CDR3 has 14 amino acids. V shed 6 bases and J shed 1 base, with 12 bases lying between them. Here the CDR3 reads CASRGGDWNTEAFF. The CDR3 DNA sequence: TGTGCCAGCAGGGGGGGGGATTGGAACACTGAAGCTTTCTTT. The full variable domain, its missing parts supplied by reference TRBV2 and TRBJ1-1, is EPEVTQTPSHQVTQMGQEVILRCVPISNHLYFYWYRQILGQKVEFLVSFYNNEISEKSEIFDDQFSVERPDGSNFTLKIRSTKLEDSAMYFCASRGGDWNTEAFFGQGTRLTVV.

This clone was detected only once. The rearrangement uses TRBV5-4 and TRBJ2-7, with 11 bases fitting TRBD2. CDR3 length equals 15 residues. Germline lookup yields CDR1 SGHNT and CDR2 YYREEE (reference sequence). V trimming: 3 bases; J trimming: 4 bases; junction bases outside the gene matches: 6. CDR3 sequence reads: CASSSGGTSGYEQYF. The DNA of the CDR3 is TGTGCCAGCAGCTCTGGTGGGACTAGCGGTTACGAGCAGTACTTC.